This T cell receptor (beta chain) appears in the sequencing data of a study of CD8 T cells in ankylosing spondylitis. Whole-study findings and limits: Some of the motif variants had earlier been found in reactive arthritis patients' fluid and blood. Characteristic of ankylosing spondylitis blood, it appeared, was a TCR beta motif comprising several highly homologous variants. Reports say disease-linked clones showed up significantly more in matched ankylosing spondylitis synovial fluid.

This clonotype has a handful of counts. Its antigen remains unknown. Generation of TCR beta libraries employed quantitative 5'-RACE incorporating molecular barcodes. TCRdb processed the 5' RACE reads anew with MiXCR; each CDR3 protein has one entry. The profile covers roughly 350,000 distinct CDR3 sequences, with 6.5% to 10% appearing a single time and roughly 15% taken by the ten largest. CDR1 is LGHDT and CDR2 is YNNKEL in the germline V gene (reference sequence). The CDR3 is made up of 15 amino acids. V was clipped by 5 bases and J by 5 bases; unmatched bases: 9. The TCR comes from a male donor with ankylosing spondylitis. The rearrangement joins TRBV3-1 to TRBJ2-3; TRBD1 matches 8 bases. The sequencing sample was made of blood, either unsorted or a sorted T cell fraction (not recorded which). The CDR3 DNA is TGTGCCAGCAGCGACGACAGGGGCGCTGGAGATACGCAGTATTTT. This sequence encodes CASSDDRGAGDTQYF.